This TCR beta chain was identified during a study of blood T cells in healthy people across ages. Study-level points and caveats: Estimates of diversity drawn from one million T cells were considered underestimates.

Primed by a sample-barcoded 5' primer and a J-beta primer mix, a second PCR proceeded for about 6 to 11 cycles. TCRdb re-analysed the 5' RACE reads in MiXCR, keeping a single row per CDR3 protein. The table includes 600,000 to 900,000 distinct CDR3 sequences, 20% to 30% detected once. V was pared by 2 bases and J by 6 bases, with 11 bases between. Germline CDR1 SGHKS, CDR2 YYEKEE (reference sequence). CDR3 length equals 13 residues. Healthy individuals of Caucasian origin from Russia, aged about 6 to 95, served as donors. About this clonotype: Its antigen is not identified.

This sample also appeared in a second study, on T cells of mothers and their children. That study reports: Healthy Caucasian mothers, three in number, and their six children were the donors. The effect of thymic selection on TCR recombination output is similar between related and unrelated pairs.

The chain links TRBV5-5 to TRBJ1-2, with D hard to call. The sequenced material came from blood. The receptor comes from a boy aged 5-17 years in good health. The CDR3 here is CASSFSSPDGYTF. For the CDR3, the DNA is TGTGCCAGCAGCTTCTCTTCTCCCGATGGCTACACCTTC. The whole variable domain, remainder taken from reference TRBV5-5 and TRBJ1-2, is DAGVTQSPTHLIKTRGQQVTLRCSPISGHKSVSWYQQVLGQGPQFIFQYYEKEERGRGNFPDRFSARQFPNYSSELNVNALLLGDSALYLCASSFSSPDGYTFGSGTRLTVV.